The rows below give T cell receptor beta chains drawn from one sample of a study of CD8+ T cells in alopecia areata. Profiling relied on immunoSEQ multiplex PCR, and the TCRdb table lists in-frame clones only, not all of them. The sample holds more than 100,000 clones; roughly three fifths are singletons and the top ten take 4.5%. The sequences come from CD4+ T cells sorted from blood, collected at week 0. The origin of the receptors is a human donor with alopecia areata. Each CDR3 is given with its conserved first and last residue. Fields, in order: V gene, D gene, clone size, J gene, CDR3 protein, CDR3 DNA. A D gene is named only where the DNA matches it firmly. Expanded clones get a size class; other rows say once, few or many, or leave the size out.

V gene: TRBV18; D gene: NA; clone size: NA; J gene: TRBJ1-2; CDR3 protein: CASSPLDQSTMGGYTF; CDR3 DNA: TGTGCCAGCTCACCATTGGATCAGTCGACGATGGGAGGCTACACCTTC
V gene: TRBV6-5; D gene: NA; clone size: NA; J gene: TRBJ2-7; CDR3 protein: CASGRTAHEQYF; CDR3 DNA: TGTGCCAGCGGTCGAACAGCGCACGAGCAGTACTTC
V gene: TRBV4-2; D gene: NA; clone size: NA; J gene: TRBJ2-7; CDR3 protein: CASSQEYILTGGANYEQYF; CDR3 DNA: TGTGCCAGCAGCCAAGAATATATCCTGACCGGTGGGGCGAACTACGAGCAGTACTTC
V gene: TRBV10-3; D gene: NA; clone size: few; J gene: TRBJ1-2; CDR3 protein: CATRGGGYTF; CDR3 DNA: TGTGCCACCCGGGGCGGGGGCTACACCTTC
V gene: TRBV14; D gene: NA; clone size: few; J gene: TRBJ2-4; CDR3 protein: CASSQEVEGIQYF; CDR3 DNA: TGTGCCAGCAGCCAAGAGGTAGAGGGGATTCAGTACTTC
V gene: TRBV6-4; D gene: TRBD1; clone size: NA; J gene: TRBJ1-5; CDR3 protein: CASSDSDRGSNQPQHF; CDR3 DNA: TGTGCCAGCAGTGACTCGGACAGGGGGAGCAATCAGCCCCAGCATTTT
V gene: TRBV27; D gene: NA; clone size: NA; J gene: TRBJ1-3; CDR3 protein: CASSLSARDTIYF; CDR3 DNA: TGTGCCAGCAGTTTATCGGCCAGGGACACCATATATTTT
V gene: TRBV18; D gene: TRBD2; clone size: NA; J gene: TRBJ2-5; CDR3 protein: CASSPSSGQETQYF; CDR3 DNA: TGTGCCAGCTCACCATCTAGCGGGCAAGAGACCCAGTACTTC
V gene: TRBV29-1; D gene: NA; clone size: NA; J gene: TRBJ1-1; CDR3 protein: CSVDPGDTEAFF; CDR3 DNA: TGCAGCGTTGATCCTGGGGACACTGAAGCTTTCTTT
V gene: TRBV7-2; D gene: NA; clone size: NA; J gene: TRBJ2-6; CDR3 protein: CASSLAATSSGANVLTF; CDR3 DNA: TGTGCCAGCAGCTTAGCGGCAACCAGCTCTGGGGCCAACGTCCTGACTTTC
V gene: TRBV6-5; D gene: NA; clone size: few; J gene: TRBJ1-2; CDR3 protein: CASRPLGGYGYTF; CDR3 DNA: TGTGCCAGCAGGCCTCTGGGGGGGTACGGCTACACCTTC
V gene: TRBV4-3; D gene: NA; clone size: NA; J gene: TRBJ1-6; CDR3 protein: CASTESTTGRSPLHF; CDR3 DNA: TGCGCCAGCACGGAATCAACCACAGGCAGGTCACCCCTCCACTTT
V gene: TRBV4-3; D gene: TRBD2; clone size: few; J gene: TRBJ2-2; CDR3 protein: CASSISGVPGELFF; CDR3 DNA: TGCGCCAGCAGTATCAGCGGGGTCCCCGGGGAGCTGTTTTTT
V gene: TRBV19; D gene: TRBD2; clone size: few; J gene: TRBJ2-1; CDR3 protein: CASSPRLAGVEQFF; CDR3 DNA: TGTGCCAGTAGCCCCAGACTAGCGGGAGTTGAGCAGTTCTTC
V gene: TRBV19; D gene: NA; clone size: NA; J gene: TRBJ2-7; CDR3 protein: CASSIGRHYEQYF; CDR3 DNA: TGTGCCAGTAGTATCGGTCGGCACTACGAGCAGTACTTC
V gene: TRBV5-6; D gene: NA; clone size: NA; J gene: TRBJ1-1; CDR3 protein: CASSLEGSRGTEAFF; CDR3 DNA: TGTGCCAGCAGCTTGGAGGGGTCCAGGGGCACTGAAGCTTTCTTT
V gene: TRBV5-1; D gene: NA; clone size: NA; J gene: TRBJ2-6; CDR3 protein: CASSLTASGANVLTF; CDR3 DNA: TGCGCCAGCAGCTTGACAGCCTCTGGGGCCAACGTCCTGACTTTC
V gene: TRBV19; D gene: TRBD1; clone size: NA; J gene: TRBJ1-1; CDR3 protein: CASSALQGAGTEAFF; CDR3 DNA: TGTGCCAGTTCCGCCTTGCAGGGGGCAGGCACTGAAGCTTTCTTT
V gene: TRBV28; D gene: TRBD1; clone size: NA; J gene: TRBJ2-7; CDR3 protein: CASSATGTGVVSYEQYF; CDR3 DNA: TGTGCCAGCAGCGCAACCGGGACAGGGGTTGTAAGCTACGAGCAGTACTTC
V gene: TRBV10-2; D gene: NA; clone size: once; J gene: TRBJ1-5; CDR3 protein: CASSDIPGKNGNQPQHF; CDR3 DNA: TGCGCCAGCAGTGATATACCGGGAAAGAATGGCAATCAGCCCCAGCATTTT
V gene: TRBV7-3; D gene: NA; clone size: NA; J gene: TRBJ2-2; CDR3 protein: CASSIQTNTGELFF; CDR3 DNA: TGTGCCAGCAGCATCCAAACGAACACCGGGGAGCTGTTTTTT
V gene: TRBV19; D gene: NA; clone size: few; J gene: TRBJ1-2; CDR3 protein: CASSIGIGAAERNYGYTF; CDR3 DNA: TGTGCCAGTAGTATCGGCATCGGGGCAGCCGAGCGAAACTATGGCTACACCTTC
V gene: TRBV18; D gene: NA; clone size: NA; J gene: TRBJ2-3; CDR3 protein: CASSPSTDTQYF; CDR3 DNA: TGTGCCAGCTCACCTAGCACAGATACGCAGTATTTT
V gene: TRBV7-2; D gene: TRBD2; clone size: NA; J gene: TRBJ2-3; CDR3 protein: CASSFTLAGGADTQYF; CDR3 DNA: TGTGCCAGCAGCTTTACGCTAGCGGGGGGTGCAGATACGCAGTATTTT
V gene: TRBV18; D gene: TRBD2; clone size: NA; J gene: TRBJ2-5; CDR3 protein: CASSPPQFQTSGRRLETQYF; CDR3 DNA: TGTGCCAGCTCACCGCCCCAATTCCAGACTAGCGGGAGGCGGTTGGAGACCCAGTACTTC
V gene: TRBV4-1; D gene: NA; clone size: NA; J gene: TRBJ2-7; CDR3 protein: CASSPGNEGVIYEQYF; CDR3 DNA: TGCGCCAGCAGCCCCGGGAACGAGGGAGTAATCTACGAGCAGTACTTC
V gene: TRBV10-3; D gene: NA; clone size: NA; J gene: TRBJ1-1; CDR3 protein: CAISAGGAKAEAFF; CDR3 DNA: TGTGCCATCAGCGCCGGGGGGGCGAAGGCTGAAGCTTTCTTT
V gene: TRBV6-5; D gene: NA; clone size: few; J gene: TRBJ1-5; CDR3 protein: CASSGSNQPQHF; CDR3 DNA: TGTGCCAGCAGCGGAAGCAATCAGCCCCAGCATTTT
V gene: TRBV30; D gene: NA; clone size: NA; J gene: TRBJ1-4; CDR3 protein: CAWSGGGEEKLFF; CDR3 DNA: TGTGCCTGGAGTGGAGGGGGGGAAGAAAAACTGTTTTTT
V gene: TRBV4-1; D gene: TRBD1; clone size: NA; J gene: TRBJ2-2; CDR3 protein: CASSLNRGRGTGELFF; CDR3 DNA: TGCGCCAGCAGCCTTAACAGGGGGCGTGGCACCGGGGAGCTGTTTTTT
V gene: TRBV5-1; D gene: NA; clone size: NA; J gene: TRBJ1-1; CDR3 protein: CASSDRNTEAFF; CDR3 DNA: TGCGCCAGCAGTGACAGAAACACTGAAGCTTTCTTT
V gene: TRBV7-2; D gene: TRBD2; clone size: NA; J gene: TRBJ2-5; CDR3 protein: CASSLLAGGEETQYF; CDR3 DNA: TGTGCCAGCAGCTTGTTAGCGGGAGGAGAGGAGACCCAGTACTTC
V gene: TRBV7-6; D gene: NA; clone size: NA; J gene: TRBJ1-2; CDR3 protein: CASSPSPNYGYTF; CDR3 DNA: TGTGCCAGCAGCCCTTCGCCAAACTATGGCTACACCTTC
V gene: TRBV6-5; D gene: NA; clone size: NA; J gene: TRBJ1-5; CDR3 protein: CASSPVRVSNQPQHF; CDR3 DNA: TGTGCCAGCAGCCCCGTACGGGTTAGCAATCAGCCCCAGCATTTT
V gene: TRBV9; D gene: TRBD1; clone size: once; J gene: TRBJ1-2; CDR3 protein: CASTKDRGLLGYTF; CDR3 DNA: TGTGCCAGCACGAAGGACAGGGGTCTGCTCGGCTACACCTTC
V gene: TRBV2; D gene: NA; clone size: once; J gene: TRBJ2-7; CDR3 protein: CASTRELRGSPYEQYF; CDR3 DNA: TGTGCCAGCACCCGCGAGCTGAGAGGGTCCCCCTACGAGCAGTACTTC
V gene: TRBV4-1; D gene: NA; clone size: NA; J gene: TRBJ1-3; CDR3 protein: CASSQGWGPISGNTIYF; CDR3 DNA: TGCGCCAGCAGCCAGGGCTGGGGCCCGATCTCTGGAAACACCATATATTTT
V gene: TRBV23-1; D gene: NA; clone size: few; J gene: TRBJ1-4; CDR3 protein: CASSQSLSISPEKLFF; CDR3 DNA: TGCGCCAGCAGTCAATCGCTAAGTATCTCCCCTGAAAAACTGTTTTTT
V gene: TRBV7-2; D gene: NA; clone size: NA; J gene: TRBJ2-4; CDR3 protein: CASRGQGGNIQYF; CDR3 DNA: TGTGCCAGCAGGGGGCAGGGCGGAAACATTCAGTACTTC
V gene: TRBV27; D gene: TRBD1; clone size: NA; J gene: TRBJ1-6; CDR3 protein: CASNRQGPNSPLHF; CDR3 DNA: TGTGCCAGCAACCGACAGGGGCCTAATTCACCCCTCCACTTT